The T cell receptor beta chain under discussion was sequenced for a study of blood T cells in healthy people across ages. Looking at the study overall: In model experiments, template switching was able to capture about one barcoded beta molecule for every two T cells that were present.

This CDR3 region has 16 residues. A word on this clonotype: What it recognizes is unknown. A much larger clone lies a single base off, so this may be a read error.

The second PCR ran 7 to 11 cycles with a sample-barcoded 5' primer and J-beta primers. TCRdb independently ran MiXCR on the 5' RACE reads; one entry per CDR3 protein. Here the sample spans 1.5 million to 2 million distinct CDR3 sequences, 28% being singletons. Study findings and constraints: Compared with aged donors, long-lived donors showed fewer expanded clones, suggesting selection.

This chain links TRBV12-3 or TRBV12-4 with TRBJ2-1; no clear D. This receptor was obtained from a woman in her thirties in good health. Sequencing was performed on blood. The CDR3 sequence: CASSLGARSSYNKQFF. CDR3 DNA sequence: TGTGCCAGCAGTTTAGGCGCTCGGAGCTCCTACAATAAGCAGTTCTTC.